This note documents a single TCR beta chain sequence. These data belong to a study of T cell responses to AZD1222 COVID-19 vaccine. This table comes from immunoSEQ multiplex PCR, and its TCRdb copy is limited to in-frame clones, with some not included. The sample includes roughly 120,000 clones, approximately 86% of them seen just once. Sample: peripheral blood, taken on day 0 of AZD1222 vaccination. This TCR derives from an adult in good health.

The CDR3 is CASHGQGVNTEAFF. The CDR3 DNA is TGTGCCAGCCACGGACAGGGGGTAAACACTGAAGCTTTCTTT. The rearrangement joins TRBV6-5 to TRBJ1-1, with 10 nucleotides matching TRBD1. The CDR3 loop spans 14 amino acids. The germline V gene has CDR1 MNHEY and CDR2 SVGAGI. With V trimmed by 8 bases and J by 2 bases, 5 bases remained unmatched.